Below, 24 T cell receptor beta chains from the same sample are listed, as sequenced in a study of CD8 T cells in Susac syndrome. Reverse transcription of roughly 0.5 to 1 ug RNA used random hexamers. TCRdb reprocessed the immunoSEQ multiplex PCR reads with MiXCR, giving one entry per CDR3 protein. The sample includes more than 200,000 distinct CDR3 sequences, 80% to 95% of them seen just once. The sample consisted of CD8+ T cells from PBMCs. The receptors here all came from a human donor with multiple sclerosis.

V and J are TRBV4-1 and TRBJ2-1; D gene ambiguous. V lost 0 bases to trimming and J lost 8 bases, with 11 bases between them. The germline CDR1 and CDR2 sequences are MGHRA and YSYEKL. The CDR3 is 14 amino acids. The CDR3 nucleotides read TGCGCCAGCAGCCAAGATGAAACGTGGGATGAGCAGTTCTTC. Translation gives CASSQDETWDEQFF.

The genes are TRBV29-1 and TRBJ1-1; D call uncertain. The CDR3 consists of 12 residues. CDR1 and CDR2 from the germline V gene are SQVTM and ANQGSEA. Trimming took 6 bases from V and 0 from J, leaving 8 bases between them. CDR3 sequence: CSVTVMNTEAFF. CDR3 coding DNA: TGCAGCGTGACGGTTATGAACACTGAAGCTTTCTTT.

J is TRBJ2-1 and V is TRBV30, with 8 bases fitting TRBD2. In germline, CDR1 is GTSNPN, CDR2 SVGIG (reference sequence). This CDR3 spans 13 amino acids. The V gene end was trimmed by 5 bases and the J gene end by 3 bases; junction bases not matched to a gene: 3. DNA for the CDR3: TGTGCCTGGGGACTAGCCAGCTACAATGAGCAGTTCTTC. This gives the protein CAWGLASYNEQFF.

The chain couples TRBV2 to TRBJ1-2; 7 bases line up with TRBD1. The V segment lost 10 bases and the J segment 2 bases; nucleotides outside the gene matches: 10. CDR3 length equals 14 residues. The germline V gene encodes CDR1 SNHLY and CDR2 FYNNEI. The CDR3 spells CANPRDSFNYGYTF. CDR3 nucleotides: TGTGCCAACCCAAGGGACAGTTTCAACTATGGCTACACCTTC.

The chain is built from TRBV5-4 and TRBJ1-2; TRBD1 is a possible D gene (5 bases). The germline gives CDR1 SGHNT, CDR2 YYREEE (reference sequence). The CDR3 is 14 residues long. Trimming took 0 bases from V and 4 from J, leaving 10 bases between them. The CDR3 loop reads CASSLDAGTYGYTF. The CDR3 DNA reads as TGTGCCAGCAGCTTGGATGCGGGGACCTATGGCTACACCTTC.

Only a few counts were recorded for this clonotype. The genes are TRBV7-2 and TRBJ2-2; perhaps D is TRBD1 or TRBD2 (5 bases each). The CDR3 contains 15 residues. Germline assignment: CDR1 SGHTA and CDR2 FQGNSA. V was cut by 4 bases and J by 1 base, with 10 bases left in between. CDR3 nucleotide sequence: TGTGCCAGCAGCTCTGGGACGGGGAACACCGGGGAGCTGTTTTTT. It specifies CASSSGTGNTGELFF.

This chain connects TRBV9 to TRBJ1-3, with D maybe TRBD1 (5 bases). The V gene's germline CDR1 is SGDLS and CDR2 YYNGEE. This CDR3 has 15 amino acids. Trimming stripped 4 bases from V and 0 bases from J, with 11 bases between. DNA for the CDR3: TGTGCCAGCAGCCGGGACGAAAGCTCTGGAAACACCATATATTTT. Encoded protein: CASSRDESSGNTIYF.

CDR3 sequence reads: CASSLRDTTYEQYF. The CDR3 DNA follows: TGTGCCAGCAGCCTCCGGGACACGACCTACGAGCAGTACTTC. The gene calls are TRBV13 and TRBJ2-7; D might be TRBD1 (6 bases). Germline V gene sequence: CDR1 PRHDT, CDR2 FYEKMQ (reference sequence). The CDR3 is made up of 14 amino acids. The germline V and J ends were trimmed by 5 bases and 2 bases, with 13 bases remaining between them.

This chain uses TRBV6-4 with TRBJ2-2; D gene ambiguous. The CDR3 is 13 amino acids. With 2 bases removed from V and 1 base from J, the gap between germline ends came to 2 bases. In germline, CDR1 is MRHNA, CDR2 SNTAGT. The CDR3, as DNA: TGTGCCAGCAGTGACGGGAACACCGGGGAGCTGTTTTTT. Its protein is CASSDGNTGELFF.

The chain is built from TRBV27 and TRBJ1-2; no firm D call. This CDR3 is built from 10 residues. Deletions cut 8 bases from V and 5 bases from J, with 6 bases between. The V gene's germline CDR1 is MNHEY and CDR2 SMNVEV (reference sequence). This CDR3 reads CASDDYGYTF. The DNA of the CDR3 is TGTGCCAGCGACGATTATGGCTACACCTTC.

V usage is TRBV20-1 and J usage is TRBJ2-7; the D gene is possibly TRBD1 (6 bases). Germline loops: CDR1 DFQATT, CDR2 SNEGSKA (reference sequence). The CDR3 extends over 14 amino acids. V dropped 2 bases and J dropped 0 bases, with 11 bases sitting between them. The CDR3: CSARNRASSYEQYF. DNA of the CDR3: TGCAGTGCTAGAAACAGGGCGTCCTCCTACGAGCAGTACTTC.

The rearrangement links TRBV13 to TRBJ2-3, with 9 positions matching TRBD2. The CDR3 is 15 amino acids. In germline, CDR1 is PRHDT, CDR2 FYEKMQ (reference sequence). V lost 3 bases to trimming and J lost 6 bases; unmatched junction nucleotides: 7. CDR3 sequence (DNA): TGTGCCAGCAGCTTTGTGTCTAGCGGGAAGGATACGCAGTATTTT. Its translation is CASSFVSSGKDTQYF.

The CDR3 DNA sequence: TGTGCCAGCAGCTTCTCCGGGACAGGGTCCTACGAGCAGTACTTC. It translates to CASSFSGTGSYEQYF. The chain recombines TRBV3-1 with TRBJ2-7; TRBD1 aligns across 9 bases. The CDR3 covers 15 residues. V lost 5 bases, J lost 1 base, and 6 bases stayed unmatched. Germline values: CDR1 LGHDT, CDR2 YNNKEL (reference sequence).

CDR3 DNA: TGTGCCAGCAGCGGCTCAGTAGGGGAGCAGTACTTC. Protein product: CASSGSVGEQYF. The chain carries TRBV9 and TRBJ2-7, with D unclear. The CDR3 is 12 residues long. Per germline, CDR1 SGDLS and CDR2 YYNGEE. The V end lost 3 bases, the J end lost 7 bases, and 11 bases lay between the germline ends.

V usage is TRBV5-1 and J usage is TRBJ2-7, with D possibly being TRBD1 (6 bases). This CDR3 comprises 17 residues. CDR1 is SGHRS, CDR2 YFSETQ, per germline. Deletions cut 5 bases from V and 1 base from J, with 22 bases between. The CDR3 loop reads CASSFGRDRLYSYEQYF. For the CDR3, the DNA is TGCGCCAGCAGTTTCGGGCGAGACAGGCTATATTCCTACGAGCAGTACTTC.

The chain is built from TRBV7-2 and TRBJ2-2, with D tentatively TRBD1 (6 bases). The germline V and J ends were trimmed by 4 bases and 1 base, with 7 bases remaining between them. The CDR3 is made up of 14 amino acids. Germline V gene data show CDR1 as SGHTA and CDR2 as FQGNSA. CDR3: CASSWGQNTGELFF. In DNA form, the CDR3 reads TGTGCCAGCAGCTGGGGACAGAACACCGGGGAGCTGTTTTTT.

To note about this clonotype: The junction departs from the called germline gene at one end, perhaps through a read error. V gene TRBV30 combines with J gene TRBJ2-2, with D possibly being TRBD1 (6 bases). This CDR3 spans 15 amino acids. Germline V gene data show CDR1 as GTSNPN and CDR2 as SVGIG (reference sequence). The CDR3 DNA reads TGCGCAGAAGGGTTGGGGGCTCCGGGGACCGGGGAGCTGTTTTTT. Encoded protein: CAEGLGAPGTGELFF.

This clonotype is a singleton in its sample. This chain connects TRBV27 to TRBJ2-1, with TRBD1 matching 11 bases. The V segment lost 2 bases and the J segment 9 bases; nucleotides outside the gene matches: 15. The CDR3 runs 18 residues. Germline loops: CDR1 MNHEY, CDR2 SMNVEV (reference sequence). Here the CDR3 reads CASSLGTPHPDRGLEQFF. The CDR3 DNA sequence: TGTGCCAGCAGTTTAGGGACCCCGCACCCGGACAGGGGGCTTGAGCAGTTCTTC.

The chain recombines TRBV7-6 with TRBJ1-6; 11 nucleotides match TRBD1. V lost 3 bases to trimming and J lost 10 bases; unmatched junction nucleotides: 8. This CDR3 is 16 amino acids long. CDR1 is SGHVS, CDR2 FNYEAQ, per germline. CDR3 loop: CASSFSGTGGSSPLHF. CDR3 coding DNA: TGTGCCAGCAGCTTTTCCGGGACAGGGGGTTCGTCACCCCTCCACTTT.

The CDR3 is CASSVAQWGKNEQFF. The CDR3 DNA reads TGTGCCAGCAGCGTAGCCCAGTGGGGCAAGAATGAGCAGTTCTTC. The J gene is TRBJ2-1, the V gene TRBV9, with D maybe TRBD1 (5 bases). Germline V gene data show CDR1 as SGDLS and CDR2 as YYNGEE. The CDR3 consists of 15 residues. V was pared by 0 bases and J by 7 bases, with 14 bases between.

CDR3 coding DNA: TGCAGCGTTGAAGTCTGGACCGGGATCACCTATGGCTACACCTTC. It codes for CSVEVWTGITYGYTF. The J gene is TRBJ1-2, the V gene TRBV29-1; no clear D. The CDR3 sequence is 15 residues long. The germline V gene has CDR1 SQVTM and CDR2 ANQGSEA. Trimming left V 1 base short and J 4 bases short, with 16 bases between.

This chain's CDR3 is CASPRGNTIYF. As DNA, the CDR3 is TGTGCCAGCCCCCGGGGAAACACCATATATTTT. The chain combines TRBV19 with TRBJ1-3; unclear D gene. Germline assignment: CDR1 LNHDA and CDR2 SQIVND (reference sequence). V lost 9 bases to trimming and J lost 4 bases, with 7 bases between them. The CDR3 covers 11 residues.

The CDR3 is CASSRRTGDGYTF. In nucleotides, the CDR3 is TGCGCCAGCAGCCGACGAACAGGGGATGGCTACACCTTC. The chain joins TRBV5-1 to TRBJ1-2, with 7 bases matching TRBD1. CDR1 SGHRS and CDR2 YFSETQ come from the germline V gene. The CDR3 spans 13 residues. V dropped 4 bases and J dropped 6; count of bases not matched to a gene: 6.

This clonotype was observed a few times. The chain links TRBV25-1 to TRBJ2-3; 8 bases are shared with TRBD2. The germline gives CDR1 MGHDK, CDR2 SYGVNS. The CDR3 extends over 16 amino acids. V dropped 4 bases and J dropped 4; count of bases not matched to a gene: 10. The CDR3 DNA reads TGTGCCAGCAGTGCGATTGCGGGGGGCCCCGCAGATACGCAGTATTTT. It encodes CASSAIAGGPADTQYF. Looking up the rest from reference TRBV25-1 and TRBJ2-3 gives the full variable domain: EADIYQTPRYLVIGTGKKITLECSQTMGHDKMYWYQQDPGMELHLIHYSYGVNSTEKGDLSSESTVSRIRTEHFPLTLESARPSHTSQYLCASSAIAGGPADTQYFGPGTRLTVL.